The clone carrying this T cell receptor (beta chain) was seen a single time. Its target is not known. The data originate from a study of T cell responses to AZD1222 COVID-19 vaccine. Across the study: Samples with a second dose at about 4 or about 12 weeks were pooled together.

Sequenced by immunoSEQ multiplex PCR; TCRdb stores in-frame clones only, minus some. The sample has approximately 65,000 clones; about 80% are singletons. General study findings and limits: Among the donors, most were white British and more were female, and clonal diversity was possibly underestimated. Spike-specific TCR breadth and depth went up after people got two AZD1222 doses.

The CDR3 extends over 14 amino acids. The V gene's germline CDR1 is SGHRS and CDR2 YFSETQ. V was pared by 0 bases and J by 8 bases, with 14 bases between. The sequences come from peripheral blood, collected on day 0 of AZD1222 vaccination. The receptor's source is an adult in good health. The rearrangement links TRBV5-1 to TRBJ1-2; D is possibly TRBD1 (5 bases). CDR3 sequence (DNA): TGCGCCAGCAGCTTGGGGGACGGCCTTTCGGGCTACACCTTC. It translates to CASSLGDGLSGYTF.